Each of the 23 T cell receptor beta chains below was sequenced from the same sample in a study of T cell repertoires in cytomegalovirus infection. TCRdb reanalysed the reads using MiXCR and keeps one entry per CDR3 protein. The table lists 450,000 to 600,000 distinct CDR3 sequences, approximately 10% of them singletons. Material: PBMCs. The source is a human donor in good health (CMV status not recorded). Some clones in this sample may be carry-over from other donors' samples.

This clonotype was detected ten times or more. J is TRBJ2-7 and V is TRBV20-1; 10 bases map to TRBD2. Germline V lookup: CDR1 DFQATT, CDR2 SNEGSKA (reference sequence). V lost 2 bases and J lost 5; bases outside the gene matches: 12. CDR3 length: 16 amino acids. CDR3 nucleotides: TGCAGTGCTAGATCGCTAGCGGGGGCCGGGCTCAACGAGCAGTACTTC. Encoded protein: CSARSLAGAGLNEQYF.

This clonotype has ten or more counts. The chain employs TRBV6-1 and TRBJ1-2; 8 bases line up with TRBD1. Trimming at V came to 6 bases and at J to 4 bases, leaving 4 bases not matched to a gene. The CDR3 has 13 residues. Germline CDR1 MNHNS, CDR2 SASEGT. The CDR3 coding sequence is TGTGCCAGCAGACGGACAGGGAGCTATGGCTACACCTTC. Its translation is CASRRTGSYGYTF.

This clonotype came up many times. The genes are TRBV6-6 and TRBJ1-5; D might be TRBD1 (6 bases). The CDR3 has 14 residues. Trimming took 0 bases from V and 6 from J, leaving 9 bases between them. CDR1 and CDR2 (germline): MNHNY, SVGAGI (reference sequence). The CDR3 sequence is CASSYSGGGQPQHF. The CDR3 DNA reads TGTGCCAGCAGTTACTCGGGGGGCGGTCAGCCCCAGCATTTT.

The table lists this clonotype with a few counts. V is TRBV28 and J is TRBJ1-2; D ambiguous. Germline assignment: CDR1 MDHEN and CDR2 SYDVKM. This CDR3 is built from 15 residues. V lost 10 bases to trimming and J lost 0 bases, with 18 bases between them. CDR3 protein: CATEGLVEANYGYTF. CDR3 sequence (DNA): TGTGCCACGGAGGGTCTGGTAGAAGCTAACTATGGCTACACCTTC.

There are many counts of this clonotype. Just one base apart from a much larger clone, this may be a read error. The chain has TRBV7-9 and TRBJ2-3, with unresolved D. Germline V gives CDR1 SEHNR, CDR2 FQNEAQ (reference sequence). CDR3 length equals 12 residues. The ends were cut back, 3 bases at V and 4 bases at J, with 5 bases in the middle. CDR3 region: CASSFRPDTQYF. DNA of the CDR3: TGTGCCAGCAGCTTCAGGCCAGATACGCAGTATTTT.

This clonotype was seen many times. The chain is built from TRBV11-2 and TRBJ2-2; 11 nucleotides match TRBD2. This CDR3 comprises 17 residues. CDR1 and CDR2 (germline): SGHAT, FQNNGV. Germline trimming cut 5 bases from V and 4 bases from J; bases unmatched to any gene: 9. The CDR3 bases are TGTGCCAGCAGCCACTTAGCGGGAGGGCGTAGCACCGGGGAGCTGTTTTTT. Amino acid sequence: CASSHLAGGRSTGELFF.

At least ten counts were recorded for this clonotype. CDR3 residues: CSGQGARNEQFF. CDR3 in DNA: TGCAGTGGACAGGGGGCTAGGAATGAGCAGTTCTTC. The chain employs TRBV29-1 and TRBJ2-1; 11 nucleotides agree with TRBD1. The CDR3 length is 12 residues. Germline V gene data show CDR1 as SQVTM and CDR2 as ANQGSEA.

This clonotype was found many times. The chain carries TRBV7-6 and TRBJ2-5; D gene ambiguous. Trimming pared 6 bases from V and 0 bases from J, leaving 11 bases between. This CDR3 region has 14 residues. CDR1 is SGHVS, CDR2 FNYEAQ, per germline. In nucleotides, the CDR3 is TGTGCCAGCAGTATACAGAGAAACCAAGAGACCCAGTACTTC. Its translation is CASSIQRNQETQYF.

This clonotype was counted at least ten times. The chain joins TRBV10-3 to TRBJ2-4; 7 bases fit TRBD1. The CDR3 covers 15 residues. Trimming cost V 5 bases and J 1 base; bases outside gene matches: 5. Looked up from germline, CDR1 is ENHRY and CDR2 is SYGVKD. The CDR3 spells CAISTGDGAKNIQYF. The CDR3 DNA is TGTGCCATCAGTACAGGGGATGGGGCCAAAAACATTCAGTACTTC.

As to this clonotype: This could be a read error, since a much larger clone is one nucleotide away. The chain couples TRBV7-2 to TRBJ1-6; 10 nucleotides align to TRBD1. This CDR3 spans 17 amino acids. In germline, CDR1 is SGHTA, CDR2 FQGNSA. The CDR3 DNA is TGTGCCGGCAGCTCACCTCCGGGGACAGGGGATAATTCACCCCTCCACTTT. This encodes CAGSSPPGTGDNSPLHF.

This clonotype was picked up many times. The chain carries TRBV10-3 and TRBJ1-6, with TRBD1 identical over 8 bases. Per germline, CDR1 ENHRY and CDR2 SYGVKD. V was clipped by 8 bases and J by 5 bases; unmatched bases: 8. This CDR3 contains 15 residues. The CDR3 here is CAIRTTGGNNSPLHF. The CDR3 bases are TGTGCCATCCGAACCACAGGGGGTAATAATTCACCCCTCCACTTT.

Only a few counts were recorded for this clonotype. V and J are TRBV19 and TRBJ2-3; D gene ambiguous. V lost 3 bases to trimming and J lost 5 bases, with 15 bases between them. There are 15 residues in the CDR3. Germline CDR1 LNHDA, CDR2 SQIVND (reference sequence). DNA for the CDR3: TGTGCCAGTAGTATTAAGGACCTCGGAGAAGATACGCAGTATTTT. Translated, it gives CASSIKDLGEDTQYF.

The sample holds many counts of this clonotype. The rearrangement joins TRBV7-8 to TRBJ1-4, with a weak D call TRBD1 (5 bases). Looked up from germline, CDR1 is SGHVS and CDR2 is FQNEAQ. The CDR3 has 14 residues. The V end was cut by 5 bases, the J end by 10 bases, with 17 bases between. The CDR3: CASSVTEGLGKLFF. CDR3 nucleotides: TGTGCCAGCAGCGTGACAGAGGGGTTAGGAAAACTGTTTTTT.

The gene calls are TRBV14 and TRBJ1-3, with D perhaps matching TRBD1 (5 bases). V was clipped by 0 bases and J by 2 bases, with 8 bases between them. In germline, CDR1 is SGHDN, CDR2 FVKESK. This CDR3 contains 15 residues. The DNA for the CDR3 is TGTGCCAGCAGCCAAGAATGGGGGGCTGGAAACACCATATATTTT. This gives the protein CASSQEWGAGNTIYF.

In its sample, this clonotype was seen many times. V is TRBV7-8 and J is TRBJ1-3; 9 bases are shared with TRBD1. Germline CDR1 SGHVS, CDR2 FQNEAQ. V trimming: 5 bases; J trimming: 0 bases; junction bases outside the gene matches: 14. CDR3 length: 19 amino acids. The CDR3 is CASSPRTGARSYSGNTIYF. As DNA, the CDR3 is TGTGCCAGCAGCCCCCGGACAGGGGCTAGATCCTACTCTGGAAACACCATATATTTT.

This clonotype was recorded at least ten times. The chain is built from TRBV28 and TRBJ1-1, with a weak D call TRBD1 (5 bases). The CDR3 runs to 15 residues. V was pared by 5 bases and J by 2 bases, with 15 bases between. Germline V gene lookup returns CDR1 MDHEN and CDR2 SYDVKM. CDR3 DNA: TGTGCCAGCAGTCCACTCGGGGGGAGTAACACTGAAGCTTTCTTT. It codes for CASSPLGGSNTEAFF. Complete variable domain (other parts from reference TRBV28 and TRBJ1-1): DVKVTQSSRYLVKRTGEKVFLECVQDMDHENMFWYRQDPGLGLRLIYFSYDVKMKEKGDIPEGYSVSREKKERFSLILESASTNQTSMYLCASSPLGGSNTEAFFGQGTRLTVV.

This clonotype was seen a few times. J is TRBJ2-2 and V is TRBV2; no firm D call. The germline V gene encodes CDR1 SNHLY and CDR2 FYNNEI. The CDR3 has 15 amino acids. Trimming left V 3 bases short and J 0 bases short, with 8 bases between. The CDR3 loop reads CASSDYPSNTGELFF. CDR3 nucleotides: TGTGCCAGCAGTGACTACCCTTCGAACACCGGGGAGCTGTTTTTT.

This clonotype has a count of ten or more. As DNA, the CDR3 is TGTGCCAGCAGCCCCAGGGGGGAGGGCTCCTACAATGAGCAGTTCTTC. Its protein is CASSPRGEGSYNEQFF. The chain carries TRBV4-2 and TRBJ2-1; perhaps D is TRBD1 or TRBD2 (7 bases each). V was clipped by 4 bases and J by 0 bases, with 13 bases between them. Germline V lookup: CDR1 LGHNA, CDR2 YNFKEQ. The CDR3 covers 16 residues.

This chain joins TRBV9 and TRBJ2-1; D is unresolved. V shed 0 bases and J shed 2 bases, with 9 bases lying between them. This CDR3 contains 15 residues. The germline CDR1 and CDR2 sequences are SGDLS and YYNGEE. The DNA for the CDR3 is TGTGCCAGCAGCGTAGGGAGAGAGACCTACAATGAGCAGTTCTTC. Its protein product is CASSVGRETYNEQFF.

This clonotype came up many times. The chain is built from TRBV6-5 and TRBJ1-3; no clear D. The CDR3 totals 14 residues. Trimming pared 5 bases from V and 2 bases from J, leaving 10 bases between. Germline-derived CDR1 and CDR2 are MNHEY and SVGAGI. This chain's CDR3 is CASSPRRAGNTIYF. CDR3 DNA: TGTGCCAGCAGTCCCCGGAGGGCTGGAAACACCATATATTTT.

The CDR3 loop reads CASSPAVIGLSSSTGELFF. Written as DNA, the CDR3 is TGTGCCAGTAGTCCTGCCGTGATCGGCTTATCAAGTAGCACCGGGGAGCTGTTTTTT. V and J are TRBV19 and TRBJ2-2; D is undetermined. Trimming pared 5 bases from V and 4 bases from J, leaving 26 bases between. Germline values: CDR1 LNHDA, CDR2 SQIVND (reference sequence). This CDR3 is 19 amino acids long. Full variable domain (outside the CDR3, taken from reference TRBV19 and TRBJ2-2): DGGITQSPKYLFRKEGQNVTLSCEQNLNHDAMYWYRQDPGQGLRLIYYSQIVNDFQKGDIAEGYSVSREKKESFPLTVTSAQKNPTAFYLCASSPAVIGLSSSTGELFFGEGSRLTVL.

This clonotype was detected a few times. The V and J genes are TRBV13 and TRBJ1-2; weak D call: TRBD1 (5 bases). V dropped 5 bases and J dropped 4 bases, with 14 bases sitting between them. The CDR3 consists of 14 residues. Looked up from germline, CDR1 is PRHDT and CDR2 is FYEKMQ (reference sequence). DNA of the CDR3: TGTGCCAGCAGCCAAGGCAGGGCGCGCTATGGCTACACCTTC. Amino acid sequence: CASSQGRARYGYTF. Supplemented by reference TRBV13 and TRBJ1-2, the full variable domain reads AAGVIQSPRHLIKEKRETATLKCYPIPRHDTVYWYQQGPGQDPQFLISFYEKMQSDKGSIPDRFSAQQFSDYHSELNMSSLELGDSALYFCASSQGRARYGYTFGSGTRLTVV.

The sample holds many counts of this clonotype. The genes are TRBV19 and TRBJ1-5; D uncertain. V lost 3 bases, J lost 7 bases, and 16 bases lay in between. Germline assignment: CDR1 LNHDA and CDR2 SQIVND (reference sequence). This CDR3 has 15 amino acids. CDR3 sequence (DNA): TGTGCCAGTAGTATTGGGAAGAGGGTGCAACAGCCCCAGCATTTT. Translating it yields CASSIGKRVQQPQHF.